The present entry profiles one TCR beta chain with its context. Its antigen remains unknown. The data derive from a study of graft-versus-host responses after intestinal transplantation. Across the whole study: Anti-thymocyte globulin induction preceded 2 to 4 years of tacrolimus and steroid maintenance in all recipients. The study's findings and limits: Clonal ratios of graft-versus-host to host-versus-graft in allografts were high for patients exhibiting graft-donor T cell macrochimerism.

V gave up 0 bases and J gave up 6 bases, with 15 bases separating them. The CDR3 spans 17 residues. The germline gives CDR1 LGHNA, CDR2 YNFKEQ. Clones were read by immunoSEQ multiplex PCR, and TCRdb kept only the in-frame ones, dropping some. The sample carries 60,000 or so clones, 90% to 95% recorded once. The chain employs TRBV4-2 and TRBJ1-6; D gene ambiguous. This receptor was identified in a human patient who received an intestinal transplant, so some T cells may come from the graft donor. Material: PBMCs, obtained about 120 days after intestinal transplantation. CDR3 nucleotides: TGTGCCAGCAGCCAAGAAGGTTTGGGTCACGGTAATTCACCCCTCCACTTT. It translates to CASSQEGLGHGNSPLHF.